This T cell receptor (beta chain) was recorded in a study of T cell responses to AZD1222 COVID-19 vaccine. Clones were read by immunoSEQ multiplex PCR, and TCRdb kept only the in-frame ones, dropping some. The sample lists more than 150,000 clones, 85% to 95% seen once, with 1.5% in the top ten. The CDR3 loop spans 13 amino acids. The V end lost 3 bases, the J end lost 4 bases, and 8 bases lay between the germline ends. This clonotype originated in an adult who received the AZD1222 COVID-19 vaccine. The chain couples TRBV12-3 or TRBV12-4 to TRBJ2-3; D call uncertain. The material was peripheral blood, obtained 28 days after the second AZD1222 dose. The CDR3 region is CASSFSHPDTQYF. The CDR3 coding sequence is TGTGCCAGCAGTTTTAGCCATCCAGATACGCAGTATTTT.